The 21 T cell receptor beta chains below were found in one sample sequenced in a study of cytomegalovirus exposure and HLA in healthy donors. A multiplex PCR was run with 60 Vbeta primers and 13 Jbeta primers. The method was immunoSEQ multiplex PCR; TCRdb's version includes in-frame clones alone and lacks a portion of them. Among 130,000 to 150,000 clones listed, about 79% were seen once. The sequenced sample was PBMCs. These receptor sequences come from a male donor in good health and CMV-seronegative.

The CDR3 sequence: CASSPPDSYTGELFF. In nucleotides, the CDR3 is TGTGCCAGCTCACCACCGGACAGCTACACCGGGGAGCTGTTTTTT. The chain has TRBV18 and TRBJ2-2, with D possibly TRBD1 on 6 matching bases. The V and J ends lost 0 bases and 3 bases respectively, with 8 bases between them. CDR3 size: 15 residues. Germline V lookup: CDR1 KGHSH, CDR2 LQKENI.

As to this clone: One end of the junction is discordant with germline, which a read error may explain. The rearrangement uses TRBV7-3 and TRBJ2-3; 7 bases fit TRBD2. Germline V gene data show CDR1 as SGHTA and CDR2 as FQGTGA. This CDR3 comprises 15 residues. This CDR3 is CSSSFQRGGTDTQYF. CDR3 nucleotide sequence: TGTTCCAGCAGCTTTCAGCGGGGTGGCACAGATACGCAGTATTTT.

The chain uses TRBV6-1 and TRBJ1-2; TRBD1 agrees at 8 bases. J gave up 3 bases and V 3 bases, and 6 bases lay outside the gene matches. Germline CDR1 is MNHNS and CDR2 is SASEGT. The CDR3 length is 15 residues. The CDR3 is CASSDPQGADYGYTF. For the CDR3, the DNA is TGTGCCAGCAGTGACCCTCAGGGGGCCGACTATGGCTACACCTTC.

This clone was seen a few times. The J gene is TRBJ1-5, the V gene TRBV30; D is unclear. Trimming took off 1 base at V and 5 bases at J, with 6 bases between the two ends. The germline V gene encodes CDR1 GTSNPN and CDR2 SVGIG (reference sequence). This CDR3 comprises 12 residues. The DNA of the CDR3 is TGTGCCTGGAGTGACAGTTATCAGCCCCAGCATTTT. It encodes CAWSDSYQPQHF.

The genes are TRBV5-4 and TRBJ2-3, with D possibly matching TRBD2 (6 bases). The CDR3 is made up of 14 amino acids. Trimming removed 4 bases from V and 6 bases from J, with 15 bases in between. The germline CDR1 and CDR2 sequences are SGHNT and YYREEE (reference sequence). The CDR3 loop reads CASSPVGGADTQYF. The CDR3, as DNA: TGTGCCAGCAGCCCCGTGGGGGGAGCCGATACGCAGTATTTT.

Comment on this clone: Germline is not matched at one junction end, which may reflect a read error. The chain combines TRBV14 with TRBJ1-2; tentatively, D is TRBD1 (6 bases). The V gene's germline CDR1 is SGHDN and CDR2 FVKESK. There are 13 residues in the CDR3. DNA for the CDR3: TGTGCCAGCAGCCAAGAGGGAAGCGGACAGATAGACTTC. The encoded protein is CASSQEGSGQIDF.

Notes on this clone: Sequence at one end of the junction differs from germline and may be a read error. This chain's CDR3 is CASSLAPHSSYEQYF. As DNA, the CDR3 is TGTGCTAGCAGCTTAGCTCCTCACAGCTCCTACGAGCAGTACTTC. The gene calls are TRBV7-7 and TRBJ2-7; D is ambiguous. The CDR3 extends over 15 amino acids. Germline CDR1 is SSHAT and CDR2 is FNYEAQ (reference sequence). Full variable domain (outside the CDR3, taken from reference TRBV7-7 and TRBJ2-7): GAGVSQSPRYKVTKRGQDVTLRCDPISSHATLYWYQQALGQGPEFLTYFNYEAQPDKSGLPSDRFSAERPEGSISTLTIQRTEQRDSAMYRCASSLAPHSSYEQYFGPGTRLTVT.

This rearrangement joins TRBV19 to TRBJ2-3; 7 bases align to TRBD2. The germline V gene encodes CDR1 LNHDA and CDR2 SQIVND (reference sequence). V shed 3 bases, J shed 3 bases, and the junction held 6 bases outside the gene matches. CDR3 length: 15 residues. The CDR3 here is CASSIGLVGTDTQYF. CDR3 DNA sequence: TGTGCCAGTAGTATCGGACTAGTTGGTACAGATACGCAGTATTTT.

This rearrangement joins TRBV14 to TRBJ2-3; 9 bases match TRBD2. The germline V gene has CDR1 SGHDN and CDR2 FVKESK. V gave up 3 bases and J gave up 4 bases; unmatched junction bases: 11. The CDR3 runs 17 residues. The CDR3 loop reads CASSHLTPGLAADTQYF. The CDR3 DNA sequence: TGTGCCAGCAGCCACCTTACTCCGGGACTAGCAGCAGATACGCAGTATTTT.

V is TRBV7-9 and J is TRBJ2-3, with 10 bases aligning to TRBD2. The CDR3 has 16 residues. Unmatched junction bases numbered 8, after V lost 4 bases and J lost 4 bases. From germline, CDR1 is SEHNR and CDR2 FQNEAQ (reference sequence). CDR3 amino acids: CASSYYPAGGADTQYF. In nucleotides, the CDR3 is TGTGCCAGCAGCTATTATCCAGCGGGAGGGGCAGATACGCAGTATTTT.

DNA of the CDR3: TGCAGCGTTGAGCGGGGACTGGCGGATACGCAGTATTTT. It translates to CSVERGLADTQYF. The chain carries TRBV29-1 and TRBJ2-3; maybe TRBD2 (6 bases). The CDR3 runs to 13 residues. The V and J ends lost 3 bases and 6 bases respectively, with 13 bases between them. Germline V gene lookup returns CDR1 SQVTM and CDR2 ANQGSEA.

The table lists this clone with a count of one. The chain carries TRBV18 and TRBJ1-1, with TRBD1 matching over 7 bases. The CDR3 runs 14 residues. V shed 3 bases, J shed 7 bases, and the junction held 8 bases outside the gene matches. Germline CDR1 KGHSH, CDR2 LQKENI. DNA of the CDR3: TGTGCCAGCTCACCTGACCGACAGGGCGGTGAAGCTTTCTTT. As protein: CASSPDRQGGEAFF.

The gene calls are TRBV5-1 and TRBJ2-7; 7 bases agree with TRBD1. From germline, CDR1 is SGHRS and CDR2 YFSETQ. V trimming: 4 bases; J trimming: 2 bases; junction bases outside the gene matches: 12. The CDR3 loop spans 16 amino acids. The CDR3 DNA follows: TGCGCCAGCAGCCACAAGAGACAGGGTGGAGCCTACGAGCAGTACTTC. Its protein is CASSHKRQGGAYEQYF.

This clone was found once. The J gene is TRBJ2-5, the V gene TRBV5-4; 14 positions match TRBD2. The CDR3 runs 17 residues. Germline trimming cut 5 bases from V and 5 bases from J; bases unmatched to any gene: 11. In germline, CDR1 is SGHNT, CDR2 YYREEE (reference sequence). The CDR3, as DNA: TGTGCCAGCAGGCGGACTAGCGGGGGGATAGCGGAGGAGACCCAGTACTTC. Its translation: CASRRTSGGIAEETQYF.

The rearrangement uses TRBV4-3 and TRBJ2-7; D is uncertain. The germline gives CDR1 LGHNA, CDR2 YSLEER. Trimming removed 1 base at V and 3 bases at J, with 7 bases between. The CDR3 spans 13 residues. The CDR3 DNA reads TGCGCCAGCAGCCAAGGGAACAGCTACGAGCAGTACTTC. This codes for CASSQGNSYEQYF.

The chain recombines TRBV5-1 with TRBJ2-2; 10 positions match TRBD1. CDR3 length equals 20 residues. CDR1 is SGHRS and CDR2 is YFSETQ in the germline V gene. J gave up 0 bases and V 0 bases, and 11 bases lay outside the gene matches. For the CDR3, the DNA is TGCGCCAGCAGCTTGGATACTCCGGGACAGGGGCCCACGAACACCGGGGAGCTGTTTTTT. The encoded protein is CASSLDTPGQGPTNTGELFF.

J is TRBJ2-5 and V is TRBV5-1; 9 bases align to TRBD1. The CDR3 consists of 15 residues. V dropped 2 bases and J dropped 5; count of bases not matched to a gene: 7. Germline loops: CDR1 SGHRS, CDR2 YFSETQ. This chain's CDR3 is CASSLGEGTGETQYF. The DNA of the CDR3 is TGCGCCAGCAGCTTAGGGGAGGGGACAGGGGAGACCCAGTACTTC.

In DNA form, the CDR3 reads TGCGCCAGCAGCCCTCCTGTTAGTAAAGCTTTCTTT. Translation: CASSPPVSKAFF. The rearrangement links TRBV4-1 to TRBJ1-1; D not resolved. V was clipped by 4 bases and J by 9 bases, with 12 bases between them. The CDR3 extends over 12 amino acids. CDR1 MGHRA and CDR2 YSYEKL come from the germline V gene.

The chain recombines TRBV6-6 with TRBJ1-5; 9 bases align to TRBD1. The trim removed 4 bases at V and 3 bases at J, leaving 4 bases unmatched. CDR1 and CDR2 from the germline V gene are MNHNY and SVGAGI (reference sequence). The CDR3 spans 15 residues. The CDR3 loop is CASSSDRGNNQPQHF. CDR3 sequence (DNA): TGTGCCAGCAGTTCGGACAGGGGCAACAATCAGCCCCAGCATTTT.

Written as DNA, the CDR3 is TGTGCCTGGAGGATTGTGGGAGGACGACCACCCTATGAGCAGTTCTTC. Protein: CAWRIVGGRPPYEQFF. The chain recombines TRBV30 with TRBJ2-1, with TRBD2 as a possible D gene (6 bases). The CDR3 consists of 16 residues. CDR1 and CDR2 from the germline V gene are GTSNPN and SVGIG (reference sequence). V lost 3 bases, J lost 8 bases, and 23 bases lay in between.

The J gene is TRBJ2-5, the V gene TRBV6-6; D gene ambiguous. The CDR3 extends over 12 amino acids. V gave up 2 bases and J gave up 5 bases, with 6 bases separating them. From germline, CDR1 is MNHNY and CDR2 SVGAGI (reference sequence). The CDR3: CASSYPPETQYF. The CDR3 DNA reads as TGTGCCAGCAGTTACCCTCCGGAGACCCAGTACTTC.